The present T cell receptor (beta chain) was sequenced within a study of shared clonotypes between healthy human individuals. This CDR3 has 12 amino acids. The V end was cut by 8 bases, the J end by 3 bases, with 8 bases between. Germline V gives CDR1 MNHEY, CDR2 SVGAGI. Terminally differentiated effector memory CD45RA+ cells were left out of the naive CD8 fraction, which was CD45RO-negative and positively selected for CCR7. There are a few counts of this clone. Genomic DNA per cell subset filled all wells of several immunoSEQ plates. Measured with immunoSEQ multiplex PCR; TCRdb has only the in-frame clones, and not every one. The sample contains some 2 million clones, about 95% of which appear only once.

Specimen: naive CD8+ T cells sorted from blood. The receptor's source is a man aged 18 to 30 in good health. The rearrangement uses TRBV6-5 and TRBJ1-5, with D hard to call. For the CDR3, the DNA is TGTGCCAGCGGCCCTCTCAATCAGCCCCAGCATTTT. This encodes CASGPLNQPQHF.